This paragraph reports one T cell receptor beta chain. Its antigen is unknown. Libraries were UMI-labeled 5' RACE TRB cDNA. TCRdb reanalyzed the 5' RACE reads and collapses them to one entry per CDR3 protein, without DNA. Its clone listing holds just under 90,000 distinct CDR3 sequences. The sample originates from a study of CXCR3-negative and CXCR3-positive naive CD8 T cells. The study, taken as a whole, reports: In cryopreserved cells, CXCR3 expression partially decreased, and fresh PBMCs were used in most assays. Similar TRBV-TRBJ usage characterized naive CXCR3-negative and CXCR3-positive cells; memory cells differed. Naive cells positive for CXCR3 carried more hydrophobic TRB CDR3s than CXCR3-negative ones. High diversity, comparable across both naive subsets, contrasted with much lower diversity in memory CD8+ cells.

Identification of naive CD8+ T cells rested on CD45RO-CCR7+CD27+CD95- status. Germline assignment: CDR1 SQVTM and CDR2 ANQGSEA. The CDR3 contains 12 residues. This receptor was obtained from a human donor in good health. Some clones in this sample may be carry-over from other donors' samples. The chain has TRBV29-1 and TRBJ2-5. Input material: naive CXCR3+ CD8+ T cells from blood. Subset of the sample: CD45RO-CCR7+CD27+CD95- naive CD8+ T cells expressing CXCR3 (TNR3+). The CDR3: CSVEDAGETQYF.